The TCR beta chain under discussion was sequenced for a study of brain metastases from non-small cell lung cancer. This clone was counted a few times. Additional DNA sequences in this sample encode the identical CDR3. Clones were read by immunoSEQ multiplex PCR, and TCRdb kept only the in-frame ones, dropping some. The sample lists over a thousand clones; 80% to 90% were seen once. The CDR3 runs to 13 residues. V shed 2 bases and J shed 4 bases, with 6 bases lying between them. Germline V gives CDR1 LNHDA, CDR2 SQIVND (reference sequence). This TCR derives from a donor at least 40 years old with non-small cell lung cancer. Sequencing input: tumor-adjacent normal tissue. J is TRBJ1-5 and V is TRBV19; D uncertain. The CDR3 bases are TGTGCCAGTAGTATAATTGGGAATCAGCCCCAGCATTTT. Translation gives CASSIIGNQPQHF.